A single sample is the source of the 5 T cell receptor beta chains below, sequenced in a study of post-analysis software for immune sequencing data. Points from the study as a whole: Five or six TRBV segments were significantly more frequent in patients than in controls. TRBV5-6, TRBV5-1 and TRBV20-1 were among these segments.

No antigen has been assigned to these receptors. TCR beta cDNA libraries had unique molecular identifiers. TCRdb analysed the PCR reads with MiXCR anew, one entry per CDR3 protein. The profile shows over 300,000 distinct CDR3 sequences, approximately 38% of them singletons. The source material was blood. The receptor set was obtained from a girl aged 5 to 17 with multiple sclerosis.

Ten or more counts support this clonotype. The chain recombines TRBV5-1 with TRBJ2-5, with 11 bases identical to TRBD2. This CDR3 region has 16 residues. Germline CDR1 is SGHRS and CDR2 is YFSETQ. V shed 4 bases and J 2 bases; nucleotides not matched to a gene: 7. CDR3 region: CASSRPLAGVQETQYF. DNA for the CDR3: TGCGCCAGCAGCCGACCACTAGCGGGGGTTCAAGAGACCCAGTACTTC.

This clonotype was detected only a few times. The chain recombines TRBV6-5 with TRBJ1-2; TRBD1 agrees at 7 bases. Germline CDR1 reads MNHEY; CDR2 reads SVGAGI. The V gene end was trimmed by 10 bases and the J gene end by 2 bases; junction bases not matched to a gene: 7. This CDR3 has 13 amino acids. In nucleotides, the CDR3 is TGTGCCATATACAGGGGTATCAACTATGGCTACACCTTC. It yields the protein CAIYRGINYGYTF.

This chain links TRBV9 with TRBJ2-6, with TRBD1 identical over 7 bases. Germline V gene lookup returns CDR1 SGDLS and CDR2 YYNGEE. The CDR3 length is 16 residues. After removal of 1 base from V and 2 bases from J, the junction contained 3 bases not matched to a gene. Written as DNA, the CDR3 is TGTGCCAGCAGCGTAACTACAGGGGCTGGGGCCAACGTCCTGACTTTC. It encodes CASSVTTGAGANVLTF.

The chain has TRBV3-1 and TRBJ2-5; 7 positions agree with TRBD2. Per the germline V gene, CDR1 is LGHDT and CDR2 is YNNKEL (reference sequence). This CDR3 contains 14 residues. V lost 4 bases and J lost 5; bases outside the gene matches: 7. This chain's CDR3 is CASSLPTSTETQYF. The CDR3, as DNA: TGTGCCAGCAGCCTACCGACTAGCACGGAGACCCAGTACTTC.

This clonotype has only one observation. The chain is built from TRBV27 and TRBJ1-1; no definite D call. CDR1 is MNHEY and CDR2 is SMNVEV in the germline V gene (reference sequence). This CDR3 region has 13 residues. V was cut by 4 bases and J by 3 bases, with 9 bases left in between. The CDR3: CASSWFRDTEAFF. The CDR3 DNA reads TGTGCCAGCAGTTGGTTTAGAGACACTGAAGCTTTCTTT.